This T cell receptor beta chain was sequenced for a study of T cells after posttransplantation cyclophosphamide (dated by TCRdb to 2016 to 2017). Notes on the research overall: Using TRB sequencing, the study followed how the T cell repertoire rebuilt after myeloablative bone marrow transplantation with posttransplantation cyclophosphamide given as GVHD prophylaxis. Samples from a few dozen PTCy-treated patients, along with samples from some 17 of their related bone marrow donors, underwent antigen receptor sequencing. Blood from all 35 or so PTCy patients with 1-year posttransplant specimens was subjected to TRB sequencing. In 3 patients, up to roughly 3 additional blood samples taken between 2 and 5.2 years after transplant also underwent TRB sequencing, as did pretransplant blood from a handful of patients. TRA and TRB clonality were tightly correlated in several samples, so subsequent TCR analyses focused on TRB only. Public TRB sequences were queried against a database of over 3,600 sequences associated with responses to pathogens, tumor antigens, self-antigens and alloantigens. General findings and caveats noted by the study authors: The TRB repertoires of T cells infiltrating skin or GI tract showed only limited overlap with the TRB repertoires of T cells in blood. Across the roughly 48 patients, TRB clonality was highly associated with recipient CMV seropositivity and CMV reactivation, and diversity with PTCy was similar to that in the CNI/methotrexate controls. Donor-recipient similarity was low at 1-2 months but rose over the first year, and later blood repertoires were often dominated by donor CD8+ memory clones.

On the day of marrow donation, related bone marrow donors gave peripheral blood samples. Peripheral blood and bone marrow mononuclear cells were isolated by Ficoll-Hypaque density centrifugation and were cryopreserved. FACS on a FACSAria II was used to sort CD4+ and CD8+ T cells, including the naive and memory subsets. Points on this clone: Which antigen it targets is not known. No quality values exist for individual bases; no much larger clone is one base distant.

Genomic DNA was the input for TRB sequencing, which was run either with the immunoSEQ assay at survey resolution or with the hsTCRB kit. Per the original workflow: The immunoSEQ software handled initial read processing, and the LymphoSeq R package was used for repertoire analyses. Clonality was computed as 1 minus normalized Shannon entropy, and a Gini coefficient was also calculated for each TRB dataset. Phenotypes of unsorted samples were inferred by mapping TRB sequences from sorted subsets of the recipient or donor onto the same recipient's unsorted samples. The table comes from immuneACCESS by way of TCRdb, which keeps in-frame sequences with V and J called. Part of the clones is missing from these tables; in studies checked, under half for an unresolved V gene and the rest for unknown reasons. That table supplies the V and J calls and clone size; D and trimming were determined from the DNA. This sample is represented by about 18,000 clones; roughly 85% of them were singletons. Of the sample, 7.5% to 9.5% is held by the ten largest clones.

For this chain, trimming is 7 bases at the V end and 4 bases at the J end, and the number of junction bases without a gene match is 9. Reading from cysteine to phenylalanine, the CDR3 counts 15 amino acids. CDR3 DNA only is kept here, 45 bases in frame from base 1. Taken from the germline V gene (reference sequence), the CDR1 and CDR2 loops are MNHEY and SMNVEV. The TCR was taken from a man aged 25 to 40 in good health and a related stem cell transplant donor. This chain is built from TRBV27 and TRBJ2-1, with 8 junctional bases fitting TRBD2. The sequencing input was memory CD4+ T cells sorted from blood. The CDR3 has the sequence CASMEGGGIYNEQFF. The DNA reads TGTGCCAGCATGGAAGGCGGGGGGATTTACAATGAGCAGTTCTTC.